This entry lists 14 T cell receptor beta chains sequenced from one sample in a study of blood T cell repertoires in COVID-19. Method: immunoSEQ multiplex PCR; TCRdb's copy keeps in-frame clones and lacks some. The data hold around 60,000 clones, with approximately 86% observed a single time. The material sequenced was peripheral blood. All receptors derive from a man aged 40-55 years with acute or convalescent COVID-19.

The sample holds one count of this clone. J is TRBJ2-2 and V is TRBV2, with 10 bases fitting TRBD1. Unmatched junction bases numbered 3, after V lost 1 base and J lost 4 bases. The CDR3 runs 16 residues. Germline CDR1 is SNHLY and CDR2 is FYNNEI. This CDR3 is CASSEEGTGVTGELFF. Written as DNA, the CDR3 is TGTGCCAGCAGTGAAGAGGGGACAGGGGTCACCGGGGAGCTGTTTTTT.

This clone was detected only a few times. This sequence joins TRBV5-1 and TRBJ1-2; 7 nucleotides match TRBD1. The CDR3 runs to 14 residues. The germline V gene has CDR1 SGHRS and CDR2 YFSETQ. V lost 4 bases, J lost 3 bases, and 6 bases stayed unmatched. This CDR3 is CASSLGGTDYGYTF. CDR3 in DNA: TGCGCCAGCAGCCTTGGGGGGACAGACTATGGCTACACCTTC. The variable domain in full, with the rest retrieved from reference TRBV5-1 and TRBJ1-2, is KAGVTQTPRYLIKTRGQQVTLSCSPISGHRSVSWYQQTPGQGLQFLFEYFSETQRNKGNFPGRFSGRQFSNSRSEMNVSTLELGDSALYLCASSLGGTDYGYTFGSGTRLTVV.

The chain combines TRBV5-5 with TRBJ1-1; D is undetermined. The germline CDR1 and CDR2 sequences are SGHKS and YYEKEE (reference sequence). This CDR3 has 15 residues. V lost 1 base and J 1 base, leaving 11 bases between the germline ends. This CDR3 is CASSLRQVPNTEAFF. CDR3 bases: TGTGCCAGCAGCTTGCGGCAGGTGCCGAACACTGAAGCTTTCTTT.

This clone came up once. The chain uses TRBV25-1 and TRBJ1-2; no reliable D call. The length of the CDR3 is 16 residues. With 1 base removed from V and 0 bases from J, the gap between germline ends came to 12 bases. The V gene's germline CDR1 is MGHDK and CDR2 SYGVNS. In DNA, the CDR3 is TGTGCCAGCAGTGAATCAGGATCAAAAGCTAACTATGGCTACACCTTC. Its translation: CASSESGSKANYGYTF.

The V call is TRBV5-1, the J call TRBJ2-5, with D possibly being TRBD2 (6 bases). This CDR3 has 15 amino acids. Germline V gives CDR1 SGHRS, CDR2 YFSETQ. V shed 2 bases and J shed 2 bases, with 13 bases lying between them. The CDR3 coding sequence is TGCGCCAGCAGCTTTGGAGGGCAAGTGCAAGAGACCCAGTACTTC. It codes for CASSFGGQVQETQYF.

The chain employs TRBV19 and TRBJ1-5; D unresolved. With 7 bases removed from V and 2 bases from J, the gap between germline ends came to 12 bases. This CDR3 has 14 residues. Germline V CDR1 and CDR2: LNHDA, SQIVND (reference sequence). The CDR3 coding sequence is TGTGCCAGTAAATTCCAGGTGGGCAATCAGCCCCAGCATTTT. Translating it yields CASKFQVGNQPQHF.

This clone came up once. The rearrangement uses TRBV6-5 and TRBJ1-5, with a tentative D call TRBD1 (5 bases). Trimming took 5 bases from V and 4 from J, leaving 9 bases between them. CDR1 is MNHEY, CDR2 SVGAGI, per germline. This CDR3 has 13 residues. As DNA, the CDR3 is TGTGCCAGCAGTCCCAACAGGAATCAGCCCCAGCATTTT. This encodes CASSPNRNQPQHF.

The chain's CDR3 is CASSKDKNYGYTF. In DNA, the CDR3 is TGTGCCAGCAGCAAAGACAAGAACTATGGCTACACCTTC. V gene TRBV11-3 combines with J gene TRBJ1-2, with D unclear. CDR1 and CDR2 (germline): SGHNT, YENEEA. V was trimmed by 5 bases and J by 2 bases, leaving 9 bases between them. This CDR3 spans 13 amino acids.

V gene TRBV6-5 combines with J gene TRBJ2-3; D is possibly TRBD1 (5 bases). Germline V gene data show CDR1 as MNHEY and CDR2 as SVGAGI. Between the trimmed V and J ends, which lost 6 bases and 1 base, there was a span of 14 bases. The CDR3 consists of 15 residues. In nucleotides, the CDR3 is TGTGCCAGCAGAAGGGGTGGCGTGGGCACAGATACGCAGTATTTT. Its translation: CASRRGGVGTDTQYF.

The chain recombines TRBV4-1 with TRBJ1-5; a possible D gene is TRBD1 (5 bases). The CDR3 covers 15 residues. The germline V gene has CDR1 MGHRA and CDR2 YSYEKL. V was pared by 3 bases and J by 0 bases, with 9 bases between. CDR3 sequence reads: CASSQLGLSNQPQHF. CDR3 nucleotide sequence: TGCGCCAGCAGCCAGCTGGGGCTTAGCAATCAGCCCCAGCATTTT.

The gene calls are TRBV5-1 and TRBJ1-1; D call uncertain. CDR1 and CDR2 from the germline V gene are SGHRS and YFSETQ. This CDR3 is 17 amino acids long. Trimming removed 0 bases from V and 4 bases from J, with 19 bases in between. The CDR3 reads CASSLGADWMGITEAFF. The CDR3 bases are TGCGCCAGCAGCTTGGGAGCCGACTGGATGGGTATCACTGAAGCTTTCTTT.

V gene TRBV3-1 (or the pseudogene TRBV3-2) combines with J gene TRBJ1-2, with D possibly TRBD1 on 5 matching bases. Between the trimmed V and J ends, which lost 1 base and 3 bases, there was a span of 6 bases. CDR3 length: 13 amino acids. From germline, CDR1 is LGHDT and CDR2 YNNKEL (reference sequence). CDR3 sequence (DNA): TGTGCCAGCAGCCAAGGGGGCTACTATGGCTACACCTTC. It yields the protein CASSQGGYYGYTF.

This chain uses TRBV4-1 with TRBJ1-4; D remains ambiguous. Trimming took off 0 bases at V and 6 bases at J, with 11 bases between the two ends. CDR3 length equals 15 residues. Germline-derived CDR1 and CDR2 are MGHRA and YSYEKL. The CDR3 DNA sequence: TGCGCCAGCAGCCAAGATGAGGTCAGTTATGAAAAACTGTTTTTT. Its protein is CASSQDEVSYEKLFF.

The chain joins TRBV6-4 to TRBJ1-1; D remains unclear. CDR3 length: 13 residues. Trimming cost V 2 bases and J 1 base, with 5 bases left between them. The germline gives CDR1 MRHNA, CDR2 SNTAGT. The chain's CDR3 is CASSDKRNTEAFF. In DNA, the CDR3 is TGTGCCAGCAGTGACAAGCGGAACACTGAAGCTTTCTTT.